This T cell receptor beta chain comes out of a study of blood T cell repertoires in COVID-19. On the study more broadly: Spain, Italy and the United States supplied samples that represented acute and convalescent COVID-19. PBMCs, B-cell-depleted T cells, or T cells provided the cDNA or gDNA that made up the material.

Methods used by the authors: Counts of nucleated cells, estimated from reference gene primer amplification, were obtained. TCRdb keeps only in-frame clones here, not all; method: immunoSEQ multiplex PCR. The V and J calls and clone size come from that table; D and trimming were worked out from the DNA. The data hold tens of thousands of clones, with approximately 90% observed a single time. The material sequenced was peripheral blood. The receptor comes from a man aged 50 to 60 with acute or convalescent COVID-19.

CDR3 sequence reads: CASSPRDRLSGNTIYF. The CDR3 DNA sequence: TGTGCCAGCAGCCCCCGGGACAGGCTCTCTGGAAACACCATATATTTT. The chain employs TRBV9 and TRBJ1-3, with 8 bases matching TRBD1. The CDR3 has 16 residues. The V gene end was trimmed by 4 bases and the J gene end by 0 bases; junction bases not matched to a gene: 6. Looked up from germline, CDR1 is SGDLS and CDR2 is YYNGEE. Filled out from reference TRBV9 and TRBJ1-3, the complete variable domain reads DSGVTQTPKHLITATGQRVTLRCSPRSGDLSVYWYQQSLDQGLQFLIQYYNGEERAKGNILERFSAQQFPDLHSELNLSSLELGDSALYFCASSPRDRLSGNTIYFGEGSWLTVV.